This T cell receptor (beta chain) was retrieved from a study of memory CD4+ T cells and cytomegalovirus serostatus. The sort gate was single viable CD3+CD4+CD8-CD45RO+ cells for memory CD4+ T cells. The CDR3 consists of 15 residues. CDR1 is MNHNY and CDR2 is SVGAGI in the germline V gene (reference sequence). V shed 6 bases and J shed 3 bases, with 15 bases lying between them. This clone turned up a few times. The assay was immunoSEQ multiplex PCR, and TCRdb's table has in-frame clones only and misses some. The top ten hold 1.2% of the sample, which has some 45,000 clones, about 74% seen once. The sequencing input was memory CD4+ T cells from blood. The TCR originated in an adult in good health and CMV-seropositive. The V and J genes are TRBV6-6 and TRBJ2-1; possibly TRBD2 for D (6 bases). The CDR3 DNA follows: TGTGCCAGCAGACCGACTAGTGAGCTCTACAATGAGCAGTTCTTC. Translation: CASRPTSELYNEQFF.